The T cell receptor beta chain described here comes from a study of T cells in tumors after PD-1 blockade. About this clone itself: A much larger clone is a single base away; this may be a read error. Other DNA sequences within the sample encode an identical CDR3.

The protocol was immunoSEQ multiplex PCR, while the TCRdb copy is restricted to in-frame clones and leaves out a portion. The data hold under 50,000 clones, with roughly three quarters observed a single time. CDR3 length equals 14 residues. V was pared by 7 bases and J by 0 bases, with 10 bases between. Germline V gene data show CDR1 as MNHEY and CDR2 as SVGAGI. Sequencing used PBMCs, obtained before anti-PD-1 therapy. This TCR derives from a human donor with advanced basal cell or squamous cell carcinoma (not recorded which). The chain combines TRBV6-5 with TRBJ1-5, with D maybe TRBD1 (6 bases). CDR3 sequence (DNA): TGTGCCAGCAACCCGACAGGTAGCAATCAGCCCCAGCATTTT. Amino acid sequence: CASNPTGSNQPQHF.